One and the same sample provided the 32 T cell receptor beta chains below, sequenced in a study of T cells in Graves' hyperthyroidism and ophthalmopathy. Authors of the study amplified TCR beta CDR3 regions from RNA transcripts. A set of HTBI primers served as the primers for a first-round RT-PCR of the TCR CDR3. TCRdb analysed the multiplex PCR reads with MiXCR anew, one entry per CDR3 protein. The sample carries 500,000 to 650,000 distinct CDR3 sequences, 40% to 50% recorded once. Sequenced sample: peripheral blood or thyroid tissue (not recorded which). These receptors all come from an adult woman with Graves' disease, either hyperthyroidism or ophthalmopathy (not recorded which).

This chain links TRBV7-9 with TRBJ2-2, with 7 bases identical to TRBD2. Germline CDR1 is SEHNR and CDR2 is FQNEAQ (reference sequence). The CDR3 sequence is 15 residues long. V dropped 4 bases and J dropped 3; count of bases not matched to a gene: 5. CDR3 sequence reads: CASSWRLADTGELFF. The CDR3, as DNA: TGTGCCAGCAGCTGGAGACTAGCTGACACCGGGGAGCTGTTTTTT. The complete variable domain, with remaining parts taken from reference TRBV7-9 and TRBJ2-2, reads DTGVSQNPRHKITKRGQNVTFRCDPISEHNRLYWYRQTLGQGPEFLTYFQNEAQLEKSRLLSDRFSAERPKGSFSTLEIQRTEQGDSAMYLCASSWRLADTGELFFGEGSRLTVL.

In this sample, this clonotype turned up a few times. The chain employs TRBV18 and TRBJ1-1; D call uncertain. This CDR3 spans 13 amino acids. CDR1 is KGHSH, CDR2 LQKENI, per germline. The V gene lost 7 bases and the J gene lost 1 base, with 10 bases spanning the gap. The DNA of the CDR3 is TGTGCCAGCTTCACCACTACGAACACTGAAGCTTTCTTT. Its translation is CASFTTTNTEAFF. Full variable domain (outside the CDR3, taken from reference TRBV18 and TRBJ1-1): NAGVMQNPRHLVRRRGQEARLRCSPMKGHSHVYWYRQLPEEGLKFMVYLQKENIIDESGMPKERFSAEFPKEGPSILRIQQVVRGDSAAYFCASFTTTNTEAFFGQGTRLTVV.

This clonotype was observed a handful of times. DNA of the CDR3: TGTGCCAGCAGGCTAACAGGGAATCAGCCCCAGCATTTT. Amino acid sequence: CASRLTGNQPQHF. The chain links TRBV2 to TRBJ1-5; tentatively, D is TRBD1 (6 bases). The CDR3 is made up of 13 amino acids. Germline V gene lookup returns CDR1 SNHLY and CDR2 FYNNEI. Trimming shortened V by 6 bases and J by 4 bases, and 10 bases separated the two germline ends.

The genes are TRBV7-8 and TRBJ1-2; D is perhaps TRBD1 (5 bases). CDR1 SGHVS and CDR2 FQNEAQ come from the germline V gene. V lost 5 bases and J lost 4, with 14 bases in between. This CDR3 region has 14 residues. In DNA, the CDR3 is TGTGCCAGCAGCCCCCCGGGGGAGCCCTATGGCTACACCTTC. Translated: CASSPPGEPYGYTF.

There are many counts of this clonotype. This chain links TRBV4-1 with TRBJ1-2; TRBD1 aligns across 8 bases. Germline CDR1 and CDR2: MGHRA and YSYEKL. The CDR3 sequence is 14 residues long. Trimming at V came to 6 bases and at J to 5 bases, leaving 8 bases not matched to a gene. The CDR3: CASRPGQGSYGYTF. The CDR3 bases are TGCGCCAGCAGGCCTGGACAGGGTAGTTATGGCTACACCTTC.

This clonotype was seen repeatedly, ten times or more. The chain carries TRBV5-1 and TRBJ1-1; D remains ambiguous. CDR1 and CDR2 (germline): SGHRS, YFSETQ. The CDR3 totals 15 residues. Deletions cut 3 bases from V and 3 bases from J, with 15 bases between. The chain's CDR3 is CASSSGNGLYTEAFF. In DNA, the CDR3 is TGCGCCAGCAGCTCGGGGAACGGGTTGTACACTGAAGCTTTCTTT.

This chain connects TRBV7-9 to TRBJ1-5; D remains ambiguous. Germline values: CDR1 SEHNR, CDR2 FQNEAQ (reference sequence). This CDR3 contains 14 residues. The V and J ends lost 7 bases and 0 bases respectively, with 10 bases between them. CDR3 coding DNA: TGTGCCAGCAAGGGCAGCCATAGCAATCAGCCCCAGCATTTT. It codes for CASKGSHSNQPQHF.

This clonotype was recorded many times. V usage is TRBV6-1 and J usage is TRBJ1-1; D is undetermined. Trimming pared 0 bases from V and 5 bases from J, leaving 7 bases between. Germline V gene data show CDR1 as MNHNS and CDR2 as SASEGT. The CDR3 runs 13 residues. CDR3 bases: TGTGCCAGCAGTGAAGCCCGACAAACTGAAGCTTTCTTT. Residues: CASSEARQTEAFF.

The CDR3: CASSVPGQGTEQYF. CDR3 nucleotide sequence: TGCGCCAGCAGTGTGCCGGGACAGGGCACCGAGCAGTACTTC. This chain joins TRBV10-1 and TRBJ2-7; TRBD1 aligns across 9 bases. V was pared by 4 bases and J by 6 bases, with 7 bases of the junction left unmatched. The CDR3 is 14 amino acids. Germline-derived CDR1 and CDR2 are WNHNN and SYGVQD (reference sequence).

This clonotype was seen many times. The CDR3 DNA reads TGTGCCACCAGCAGAGAAAACCCCGGGGAGCTGTTTTTT. Translated, it gives CATSRENPGELFF. This chain joins TRBV15 and TRBJ2-2; D is unresolved. Germline lookup yields CDR1 LNHNV and CDR2 YYDKDF (reference sequence). Trimming removed 0 bases at V and 6 bases at J, with 5 bases between. This CDR3 is 13 amino acids long.

This clonotype was picked up many times. J is TRBJ2-6 and V is TRBV7-8; the match to TRBD1 covers 10 bases. Germline V gene lookup returns CDR1 SGHVS and CDR2 FQNEAQ. The CDR3 loop spans 17 amino acids. The junction had 6 bases not matched to a gene; V was cut back by 5 bases and J by 2 bases. The CDR3 sequence is CASSRDRGTPGANVLTF. In DNA form, the CDR3 reads TGTGCCAGCAGCCGGGACAGGGGCACACCTGGGGCCAACGTCCTGACTTTC.

This clonotype has only a few counts. This chain links TRBV7-8 with TRBJ2-2, with TRBD1 matching 8 bases. The CDR3 loop spans 13 amino acids. The V gene's germline CDR1 is SGHVS and CDR2 FQNEAQ. The V segment lost 8 bases and the J segment 9 bases; nucleotides outside the gene matches: 8. The CDR3 region has the DNA TGTGCCAGCTCGACAGGGGTCGGTAGGGAGCTGTTTTTT. This codes for CASSTGVGRELFF.

This clonotype was detected ten times or more. The V gene is TRBV5-5, the J gene TRBJ1-1; D possibly corresponds to TRBD1 (6 bases). Deletions cut 3 bases from V and 2 bases from J, with 8 bases between. The CDR3 totals 13 residues. CDR1 SGHKS and CDR2 YYEKEE come from the germline V gene (reference sequence). The CDR3 loop is CASSWTDNTEAFF. CDR3 bases: TGTGCCAGCAGCTGGACAGACAACACTGAAGCTTTCTTT. Together with reference TRBV5-5 and TRBJ1-1, the CDR3 gives the full variable domain: DAGVTQSPTHLIKTRGQQVTLRCSPISGHKSVSWYQQVLGQGPQFIFQYYEKEERGRGNFPDRFSARQFPNYSSELNVNALLLGDSALYLCASSWTDNTEAFFGQGTRLTVV.

The V and J genes are TRBV7-9 and TRBJ1-1; D is uncertain. V lost 0 bases and J 2 bases, leaving 4 bases between the germline ends. Germline assignment: CDR1 SEHNR and CDR2 FQNEAQ (reference sequence). The CDR3 has 13 amino acids. CDR3 nucleotide sequence: TGTGCCAGCAGCTTAGCGATTAACACTGAAGCTTTCTTT. It encodes CASSLAINTEAFF.

This clonotype has at least ten counts. The rearrangement joins TRBV5-1 to TRBJ2-7; 9 positions agree with TRBD2. Trimming removed 7 bases from V and 5 bases from J; junction bases left unmatched: 13. This CDR3 is 15 amino acids long. Germline lookup yields CDR1 SGHRS and CDR2 YFSETQ. The CDR3 sequence is CASPPVVAGVNEQYF. In DNA, the CDR3 is TGCGCCAGCCCTCCCGTGGTAGCGGGAGTAAACGAGCAGTACTTC.

The chain recombines TRBV7-9 with TRBJ1-2; D is possibly TRBD1 (5 bases). This CDR3 comprises 13 residues. The V gene's germline CDR1 is SEHNR and CDR2 FQNEAQ (reference sequence). Trimming removed 5 bases at V and 6 bases at J, with 13 bases between. The CDR3 protein is CASSPRPGHGYTF. CDR3 nucleotide sequence: TGTGCCAGCAGCCCCAGACCGGGGCATGGCTACACCTTC. The whole variable domain, filled in from reference TRBV7-9 and TRBJ1-2, reads DTGVSQNPRHKITKRGQNVTFRCDPISEHNRLYWYRQTLGQGPEFLTYFQNEAQLEKSRLLSDRFSAERPKGSFSTLEIQRTEQGDSAMYLCASSPRPGHGYTFGSGTRLTVV.

This clonotype was counted at least ten times. The chain has TRBV20-1 and TRBJ2-7, with TRBD1 matching over 8 bases. The CDR3 runs 14 residues. The germline V gene has CDR1 DFQATT and CDR2 SNEGSKA (reference sequence). J gave up 3 bases and V 2 bases, and 6 bases lay outside the gene matches. The CDR3 nucleotides are TGCAGTGCTAGAACAGGGGGAGACTTCTACGAGCAGTACTTC. As protein: CSARTGGDFYEQYF.

This clonotype came up many times. This chain links TRBV15 with TRBJ1-2, with TRBD1 identical over 9 bases. J gave up 8 bases and V 5 bases, and 6 bases lay outside the gene matches. The CDR3 has 13 residues. CDR1 is LNHNV, CDR2 YYDKDF, per germline (reference sequence). The CDR3 nucleotides read TGTGCCACCAGCCGGGACAGGGTGGGAGGCTACACCTTC. As protein: CATSRDRVGGYTF.

This clonotype was recorded many times. The J gene is TRBJ2-3, the V gene TRBV7-3; D not certain. Deletions cut 5 bases from V and 6 bases from J, with 9 bases between. The germline V gene encodes CDR1 SGHTA and CDR2 FQGTGA. The length of the CDR3 is 12 residues. This chain's CDR3 is CASSAGADTQYF. CDR3 nucleotide sequence: TGTGCCAGCAGCGCCGGCGCGGATACGCAGTATTTT.

The V call is TRBV25-1, the J call TRBJ1-4, with D perhaps matching TRBD1 (5 bases). Germline V gene data show CDR1 as MGHDK and CDR2 as SYGVNS. The CDR3 has 13 amino acids. The germline V and J ends were trimmed by 3 bases and 8 bases, with 10 bases remaining between them. As DNA, the CDR3 is TGTGCCAGCAGTGACCCAGGGAGGGAAAAACTGTTTTTT. Translated: CASSDPGREKLFF.

This clonotype has a count of ten or more. This sequence joins TRBV16 and TRBJ1-5; tentatively, D is TRBD1 (5 bases). CDR1 is KGHSY, CDR2 FQNENV, per germline. The V end lost 4 bases, the J end lost 4 bases, and 11 bases lay between the germline ends. This CDR3 has 14 residues. As DNA, the CDR3 is TGTGCCAGCAGCCGGGGACGGGAGAATCAGCCCCAGCATTTT. Translating it yields CASSRGRENQPQHF.

The CDR3 nucleotides are TGCAGCGCCGAGGGGACAGGGAGGATAAGGAAACTGTTTTTT. This gives the protein CSAEGTGRIRKLFF. The chain links TRBV29-1 to TRBJ1-4, with 9 positions matching TRBD1. Germline-derived CDR1 and CDR2 are SQVTM and ANQGSEA. The CDR3 runs to 14 residues. V trimming: 7 bases; J trimming: 11 bases; junction bases outside the gene matches: 14. Supplemented by reference TRBV29-1 and TRBJ1-4, the full variable domain reads SAVISQKPSRDICQRGTSLTIQCQVDSQVTMMFWYRQQPGQSLTLIATANQGSEATYESGFVIDKFPISRPNLTFSTLTVSNMSPEDSSIYLCSAEGTGRIRKLFFGSGTQLSVL.

With respect to this clonotype: The junction and the germline gene differ at one end; a read error may be behind it. CDR3 sequence (DNA): TGCGCCATCAGCTTAGAGACCGACTATGGCTACACCTTC. Protein: CAISLETDYGYTF. J is TRBJ1-2 and V is TRBV7-2; D uncertain. This CDR3 has 13 amino acids. Per the germline V gene, CDR1 is SGHTA and CDR2 is FQGNSA.

V is TRBV29-1 and J is TRBJ1-1; 7 nucleotides align to TRBD1. V shed 7 bases and J 1 base; nucleotides not matched to a gene: 3. The CDR3 spans 12 residues. Germline CDR1 and CDR2: SQVTM and ANQGSEA. The CDR3 nucleotides read TGCAGCGCACAGGGGTCGAACACTGAAGCTTTCTTT. Its protein is CSAQGSNTEAFF.

The chain recombines TRBV19 with TRBJ1-1, with 8 bases that match TRBD1. This CDR3 is 14 amino acids long. Germline CDR1 reads LNHDA; CDR2 reads SQIVND (reference sequence). J lost 3 bases, V lost 6 bases, and 6 bases had no gene match. CDR3 bases: TGTGCCAGTAGACAGGGGGGATCGGACACTGAAGCTTTCTTT. The encoded protein is CASRQGGSDTEAFF.

The gene calls are TRBV11-2 and TRBJ2-5; D is ambiguous. Trimming removed 5 bases from V and 2 bases from J, with 12 bases in between. This CDR3 comprises 14 residues. From germline, CDR1 is SGHAT and CDR2 FQNNGV. The CDR3 spells CASSRLRGQETQYF. In DNA form, the CDR3 reads TGTGCCAGCAGCCGTCTCCGCGGACAAGAGACCCAGTACTTC.

This clonotype showed up just a few times. In DNA form, the CDR3 reads TGTGCCAGCAGCTTAACTTGGACAGATACGCAGTATTTT. As protein: CASSLTWTDTQYF. The V call is TRBV7-3, the J call TRBJ2-3, with D uncertain. V was clipped by 0 bases and J by 3 bases, with 4 bases between them. The CDR3 totals 13 residues. CDR1 is SGHTA and CDR2 is FQGTGA in the germline V gene.

The chain has TRBV7-2 and TRBJ2-5, with 14 bases identical to TRBD2. Unmatched junction bases numbered 9, after V lost 5 bases and J lost 4 bases. CDR3 length: 17 residues. The germline CDR1 and CDR2 sequences are SGHTA and FQGNSA. The CDR3 DNA follows: TGTGCCAGCAGCCCTCCATCAGGGACTAGCGGGAGAGAGACCCAGTACTTC. Protein sequence: CASSPPSGTSGRETQYF.

Comments on this clonotype: A read error may produce the germline difference seen at one junction end. The gene calls are TRBV9 and TRBJ1-4; 8 nucleotides agree with TRBD1. The CDR3 consists of 15 residues. Per germline, CDR1 SGDLS and CDR2 YYNGEE. Here the CDR3 reads CASIVQGATNGKLFF. The DNA for the CDR3 is TGTGCCAGCATCGTCCAGGGGGCAACTAATGGAAAACTGTTTTTT.

CDR3 sequence (DNA): TGTGCCAGCAGCCAGAGGGACACCCGGAACACTGAAGCTTTCTTT. Protein: CASSQRDTRNTEAFF. This chain uses TRBV7-9 with TRBJ1-1; D may be TRBD1 (6 bases). Germline CDR1 SEHNR, CDR2 FQNEAQ (reference sequence). There are 15 residues in the CDR3. Trimming shortened V by 5 bases and J by 1 base, and 14 bases separated the two germline ends.

This clonotype showed up many times. The CDR3 loop reads CATSDFLDRQVGSPLHF. In nucleotides, the CDR3 is TGTGCCACCAGTGATTTCCTTGACAGGCAGGTCGGTTCACCCCTCCACTTT. The rearrangement links TRBV24-1 to TRBJ1-6; possible D gene TRBD1, 6 bases. V dropped 1 base and J dropped 9 bases, with 18 bases sitting between them. CDR1 KGHDR and CDR2 SFDVKD come from the germline V gene. The CDR3 consists of 17 residues.

The chain links TRBV4-2 to TRBJ1-5; 7 bases match TRBD1. Germline V lookup: CDR1 LGHNA, CDR2 YNFKEQ. This CDR3 is 16 amino acids long. V lost 6 bases to trimming and J lost 2 bases; unmatched junction nucleotides: 10. This CDR3 is CASSSTQGVGNQPQHF. Here the CDR3 DNA reads TGTGCCAGCAGTTCAACCCAGGGGGTGGGCAATCAGCCCCAGCATTTT.